The source of this T cell receptor (beta chain) is a study of immune cell composition in non-small cell lung cancer. The CDR3 contains 15 residues. V was pared by 7 bases and J by 0 bases, with 10 bases between. Per germline, CDR1 SGHVS and CDR2 FNYEAQ. TCRdb's copy holds only in-frame clones and misses some; the assay was immunoSEQ multiplex PCR. The repertoire holds some 9,200 clones, with approximately 74% as singletons. Genomic DNA came from frozen unsorted single-cell suspensions. This chain links TRBV7-6 with TRBJ2-6, with D unresolved. Sequencing input: lung tumor tissue. The TCR comes from a human donor with non-small cell lung cancer. The CDR3, as DNA: TGTGCCAGCAACCTATACAGCTCTGGGGCCAACGTCCTGACTTTC. Residues: CASNLYSSGANVLTF.